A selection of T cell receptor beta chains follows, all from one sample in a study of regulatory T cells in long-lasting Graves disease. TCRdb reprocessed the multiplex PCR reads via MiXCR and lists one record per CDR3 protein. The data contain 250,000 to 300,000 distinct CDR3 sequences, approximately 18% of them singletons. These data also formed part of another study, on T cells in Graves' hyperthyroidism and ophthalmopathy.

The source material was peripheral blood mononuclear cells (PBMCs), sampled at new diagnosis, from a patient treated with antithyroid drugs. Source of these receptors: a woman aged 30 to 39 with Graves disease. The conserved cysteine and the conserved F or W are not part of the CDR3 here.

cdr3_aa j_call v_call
ASNLYRQETQY TRBJ2-5 TRBV7-8
ASSSLEGAKNIQY TRBJ2-4 TRBV6-2/TRBV6-3
ASSEPLTDFYNEQF TRBJ2-1 TRBV2
ASSFRLAGSPLYEQY TRBJ2-7 TRBV11-2
ASSFSGGPYGYT TRBJ1-2 TRBV12-3/TRBV12-4
ASSDWVGDTEAF TRBJ1-1 TRBV2
ASSGGPPPRRGEAF TRBJ1-1 TRBV5-1
ASSEPGRSNQPQH TRBJ1-5 TRBV19
ASKLGGSQETQY TRBJ2-5 TRBV28
ASSRTGAANEKLF TRBJ1-4 TRBV7-6
AGRTSGGHEQF TRBJ2-1 TRBV2
ASSFGLNYGYT TRBJ1-2 TRBV5-1
ASSISENTEAF TRBJ1-1 TRBV5-1
ASSLGQELHGYT TRBJ1-2 TRBV7-9
ASSSIDRGSNYGYT TRBJ1-2 TRBV6-5